This is a list of T cell receptor beta chains from one sample in a study of T cell changes during pregnancy in multiple sclerosis. Produced via immunoSEQ multiplex PCR; TCRdb's table is partial and in-frame only. There are some 30,000 clones in the sample; roughly 87% occur only once, and about 7.5% lies in the top ten. The sample in question was CD8+ T cells from peripheral blood mononuclear cells, obtained before pregnancy. The receptors originated from a female donor with multiple sclerosis, enrolled in a pregnancy study. CDR3s include the opening cysteine and the closing phenylalanine or tryptophan. Each record gives: V gene, CDR3 protein.

V gene: TRBV4-1; CDR3 protein: CASSQETGDPEAFF
V gene: TRBV6-5; CDR3 protein: CASRLNTGELFF
V gene: TRBV13; CDR3 protein: CASSLGASGGLVRYNEQFF
V gene: TRBV5-1; CDR3 protein: CASSQTGGMLKETQYF
V gene: TRBV2; CDR3 protein: CASRGGLAGVHVEVETQYF
V gene: TRBV7-9; CDR3 protein: CASILIDQRGGETQYF
V gene: TRBV11-3; CDR3 protein: CASSPLYGTDTQYF
V gene: TRBV6-6; CDR3 protein: CASSYGTGEYF
V gene: TRBV11-1; CDR3 protein: CASSYNSNQPQHF
V gene: TRBV2; CDR3 protein: CANGDSLAKNIQYF